This T cell receptor beta chain was found in a study of neurological immune-mediated disorders. As for the study in general: Multiple sclerosis patients (n of about 34) included 31 with relapsing-remitting and 3 with secondary progressive disease.

CDR1 is MRHNA and CDR2 is SNTAGT in the germline V gene. V was clipped by 9 bases and J by 1 base, with 12 bases between them. This CDR3 spans 13 amino acids. A total of 2 million PBMCs stored at -80 degrees C provided the unsorted libraries. TCRdb used MiXCR to reprocess the 5' RACE reads, holding one entry per CDR3 protein. The top ten clones hold 1% to 1.5% of a sample with about 69,000 distinct CDR3 sequences, 3.5% to 5% of them seen once. This clonotype was observed many times. The clonotype comes from a man aged 30-40 years with multiple sclerosis. V usage is TRBV6-4 and J usage is TRBJ1-1, with D unresolved. The sequencing input was PBMCs. For the CDR3, the DNA is TGTGCCAGTTCTGATCGGGAGAACACTGAAGCTTTCTTT. Protein product: CASSDRENTEAFF.